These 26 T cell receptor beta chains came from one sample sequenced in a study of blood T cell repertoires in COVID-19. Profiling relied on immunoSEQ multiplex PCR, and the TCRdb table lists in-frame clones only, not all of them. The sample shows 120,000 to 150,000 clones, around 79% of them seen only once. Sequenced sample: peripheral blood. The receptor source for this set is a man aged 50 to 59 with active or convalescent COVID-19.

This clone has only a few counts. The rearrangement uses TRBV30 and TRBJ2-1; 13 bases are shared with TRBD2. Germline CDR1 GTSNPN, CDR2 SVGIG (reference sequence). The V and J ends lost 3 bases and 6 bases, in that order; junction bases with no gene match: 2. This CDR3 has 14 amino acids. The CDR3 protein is CAWRRLAGGNEQFF. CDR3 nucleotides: TGTGCCTGGAGGAGACTAGCGGGGGGCAATGAGCAGTTCTTC.

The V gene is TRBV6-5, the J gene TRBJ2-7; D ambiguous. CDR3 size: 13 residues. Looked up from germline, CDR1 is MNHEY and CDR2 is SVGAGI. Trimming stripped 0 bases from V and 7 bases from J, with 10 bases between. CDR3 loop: CASSYSRAGEQYF. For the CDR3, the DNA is TGTGCCAGCAGTTACTCGAGAGCCGGGGAGCAGTACTTC.

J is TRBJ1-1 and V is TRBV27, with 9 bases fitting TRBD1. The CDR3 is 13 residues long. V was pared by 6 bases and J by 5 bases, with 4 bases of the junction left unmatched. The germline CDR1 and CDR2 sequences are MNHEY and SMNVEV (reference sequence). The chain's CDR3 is CASRRDRVTEAFF. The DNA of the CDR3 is TGTGCCAGCAGGCGGGACAGGGTTACTGAAGCTTTCTTT.

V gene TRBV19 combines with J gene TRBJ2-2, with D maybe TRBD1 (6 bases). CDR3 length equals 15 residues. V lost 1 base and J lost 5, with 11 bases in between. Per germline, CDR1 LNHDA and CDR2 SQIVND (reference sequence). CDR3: CASSIVTGTTGELFF. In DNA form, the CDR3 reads TGTGCCAGTAGTATAGTAACAGGGACGACCGGGGAGCTGTTTTTT.

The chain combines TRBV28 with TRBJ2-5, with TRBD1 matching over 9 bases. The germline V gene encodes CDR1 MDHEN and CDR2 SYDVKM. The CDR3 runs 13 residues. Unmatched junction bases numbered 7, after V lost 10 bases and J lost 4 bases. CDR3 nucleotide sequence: TGTGCCACCCGACAGGGGGGCGGAGAGACCCAGTACTTC. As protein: CATRQGGGETQYF.

CDR3 nucleotides: TGTGCCACCAGTGGCCTCGGGACTAGCGGGACCAATGAGCAGTTCTTC. Amino acids: CATSGLGTSGTNEQFF. The chain has TRBV24-1 and TRBJ2-1; 13 bases line up with TRBD2. V dropped 5 bases and J dropped 6; count of bases not matched to a gene: 6. This CDR3 has 16 residues. Germline CDR1 is KGHDR and CDR2 is SFDVKD.

The CDR3 DNA reads as TGTGCCAGTAGTCAGGGACAGGCTTCCCACGAGCAGTACTTC. Translating gives CASSQGQASHEQYF. The V call is TRBV19, the J call TRBJ2-7; 8 nucleotides align to TRBD1. V was pared by 5 bases and J by 5 bases, with 8 bases of the junction left unmatched. This CDR3 region has 14 residues. CDR1 LNHDA and CDR2 SQIVND come from the germline V gene (reference sequence).

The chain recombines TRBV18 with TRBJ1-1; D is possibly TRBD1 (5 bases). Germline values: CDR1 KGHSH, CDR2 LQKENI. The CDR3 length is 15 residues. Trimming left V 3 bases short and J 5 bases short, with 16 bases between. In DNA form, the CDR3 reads TGTGCCAGCTCACCGGGAGGGACTTGGGGAACTGAAGCTTTCTTT. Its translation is CASSPGGTWGTEAFF.

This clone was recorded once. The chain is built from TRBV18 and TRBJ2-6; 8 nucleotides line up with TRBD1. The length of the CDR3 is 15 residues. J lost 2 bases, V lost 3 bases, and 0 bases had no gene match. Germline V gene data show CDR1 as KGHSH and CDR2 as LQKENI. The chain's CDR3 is CASSPTGAGANVLTF. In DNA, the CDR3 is TGTGCCAGCTCACCGACAGGGGCTGGGGCCAACGTCCTGACTTTC.

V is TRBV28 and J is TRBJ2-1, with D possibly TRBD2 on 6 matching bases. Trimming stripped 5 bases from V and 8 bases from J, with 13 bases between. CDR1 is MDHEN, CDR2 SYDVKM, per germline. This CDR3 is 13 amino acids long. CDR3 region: CASSREFEDEQFF. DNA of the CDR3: TGTGCCAGCAGTCGGGAGTTCGAGGATGAGCAGTTCTTC. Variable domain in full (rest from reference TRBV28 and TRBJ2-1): DVKVTQSSRYLVKRTGEKVFLECVQDMDHENMFWYRQDPGLGLRLIYFSYDVKMKEKGDIPEGYSVSREKKERFSLILESASTNQTSMYLCASSREFEDEQFFGPGTRLTVL.

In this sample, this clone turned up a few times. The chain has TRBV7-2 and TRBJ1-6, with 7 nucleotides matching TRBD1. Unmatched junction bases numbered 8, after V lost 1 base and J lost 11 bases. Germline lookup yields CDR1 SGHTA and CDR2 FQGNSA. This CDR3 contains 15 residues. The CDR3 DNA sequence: TGTGCCAGCAGCTTAGGCGTCAGGGGGTCGACACCCCTCCACTTT. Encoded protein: CASSLGVRGSTPLHF.

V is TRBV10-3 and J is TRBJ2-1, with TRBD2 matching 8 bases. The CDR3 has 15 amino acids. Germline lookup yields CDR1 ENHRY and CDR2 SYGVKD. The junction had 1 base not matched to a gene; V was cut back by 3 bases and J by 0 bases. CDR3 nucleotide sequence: TGTGCCATCAGTGAAGCGGGAGACTCCTACAATGAGCAGTTCTTC. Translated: CAISEAGDSYNEQFF.

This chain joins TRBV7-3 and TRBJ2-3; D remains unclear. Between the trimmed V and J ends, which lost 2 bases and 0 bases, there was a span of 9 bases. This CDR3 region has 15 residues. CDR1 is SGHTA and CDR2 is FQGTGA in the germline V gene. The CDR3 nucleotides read TGTGCCAGCAGCTTAGGGCTCGCGAGCACAGATACGCAGTATTTT. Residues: CASSLGLASTDTQYF.

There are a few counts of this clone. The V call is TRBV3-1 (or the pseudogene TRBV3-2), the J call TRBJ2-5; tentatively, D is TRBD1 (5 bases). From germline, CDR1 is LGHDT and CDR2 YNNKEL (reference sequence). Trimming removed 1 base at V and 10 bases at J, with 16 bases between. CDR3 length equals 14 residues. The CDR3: CASSQVFSTGGQYF. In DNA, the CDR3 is TGTGCCAGCAGCCAAGTGTTTTCTACAGGTGGCCAGTACTTC.

The CDR3 DNA follows: TGTGCCATCTCGGAGGGAGGTACTGAAGCTTTCTTT. This translates into CAISEGGTEAFF. This rearrangement joins TRBV10-3 to TRBJ1-1; D gene unclear. V was shortened by 8 bases and J by 5 bases, with 12 bases between the two germline ends. CDR3 length: 12 residues. Germline V gene sequence: CDR1 ENHRY, CDR2 SYGVKD.

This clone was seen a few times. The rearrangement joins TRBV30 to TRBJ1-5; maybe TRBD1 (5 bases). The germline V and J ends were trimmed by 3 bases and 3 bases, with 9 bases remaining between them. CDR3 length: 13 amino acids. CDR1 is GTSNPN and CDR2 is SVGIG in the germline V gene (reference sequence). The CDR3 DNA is TGTGCCTGGAGGCAGGGAAACAATCAGCCCCAGCATTTT. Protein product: CAWRQGNNQPQHF.

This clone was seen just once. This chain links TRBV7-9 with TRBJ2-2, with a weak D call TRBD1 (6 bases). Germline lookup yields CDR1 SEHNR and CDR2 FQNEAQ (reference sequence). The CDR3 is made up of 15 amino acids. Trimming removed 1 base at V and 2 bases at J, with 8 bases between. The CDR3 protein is CASSLGQENTGELFF. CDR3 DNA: TGTGCCAGCAGCTTAGGACAGGAAAACACCGGGGAGCTGTTTTTT.

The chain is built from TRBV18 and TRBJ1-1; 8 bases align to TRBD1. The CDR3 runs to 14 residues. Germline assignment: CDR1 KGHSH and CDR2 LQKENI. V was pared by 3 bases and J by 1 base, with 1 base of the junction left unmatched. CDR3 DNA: TGTGCCAGCTCACCCGGACAGGGGAACACTGAAGCTTTCTTT. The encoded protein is CASSPGQGNTEAFF.

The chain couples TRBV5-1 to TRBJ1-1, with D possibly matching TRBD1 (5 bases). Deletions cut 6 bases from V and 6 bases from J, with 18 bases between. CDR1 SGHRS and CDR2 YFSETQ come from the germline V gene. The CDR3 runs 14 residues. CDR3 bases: TGCGCCAGCACCTGGGCTGGGGCCGCTTCTGAAGCTTTCTTT. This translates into CASTWAGAASEAFF.

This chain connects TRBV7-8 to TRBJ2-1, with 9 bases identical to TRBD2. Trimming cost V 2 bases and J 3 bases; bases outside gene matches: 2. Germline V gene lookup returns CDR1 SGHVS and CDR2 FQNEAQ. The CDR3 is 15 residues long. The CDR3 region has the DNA TGTGCCAGCAGCTTATCAGCGGGAGGCTACAATGAGCAGTTCTTC. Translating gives CASSLSAGGYNEQFF.

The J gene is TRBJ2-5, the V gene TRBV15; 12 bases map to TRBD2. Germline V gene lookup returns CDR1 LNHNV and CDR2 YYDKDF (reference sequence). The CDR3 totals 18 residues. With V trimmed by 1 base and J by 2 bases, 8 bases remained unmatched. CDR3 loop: CATSRGTSGTGVQETQYF. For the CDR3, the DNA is TGTGCCACCAGCAGAGGGACTAGCGGGACAGGGGTACAAGAGACCCAGTACTTC.

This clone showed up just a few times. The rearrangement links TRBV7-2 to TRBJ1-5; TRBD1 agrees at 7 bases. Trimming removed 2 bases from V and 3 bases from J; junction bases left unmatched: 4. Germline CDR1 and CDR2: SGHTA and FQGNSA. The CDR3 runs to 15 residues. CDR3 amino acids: CASSLSTGPNQPQHF. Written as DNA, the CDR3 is TGTGCCAGCAGCTTATCGACAGGGCCCAATCAGCCCCAGCATTTT.

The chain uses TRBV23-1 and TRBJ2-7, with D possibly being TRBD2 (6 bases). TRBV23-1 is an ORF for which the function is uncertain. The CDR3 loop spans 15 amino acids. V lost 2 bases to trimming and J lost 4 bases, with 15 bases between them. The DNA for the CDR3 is TGCGCCAGCAGTCAAGAGTTGGTAGCGGTATACGAGCAGTACTTC. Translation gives CASSQELVAVYEQYF.

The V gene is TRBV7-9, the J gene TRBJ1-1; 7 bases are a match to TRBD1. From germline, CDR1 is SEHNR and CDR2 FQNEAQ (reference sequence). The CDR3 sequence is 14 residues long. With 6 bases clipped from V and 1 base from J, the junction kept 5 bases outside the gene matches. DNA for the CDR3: TGTGCCAGCAGGCGCGGGACAGCGAACACTGAAGCTTTCTTT. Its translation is CASRRGTANTEAFF.

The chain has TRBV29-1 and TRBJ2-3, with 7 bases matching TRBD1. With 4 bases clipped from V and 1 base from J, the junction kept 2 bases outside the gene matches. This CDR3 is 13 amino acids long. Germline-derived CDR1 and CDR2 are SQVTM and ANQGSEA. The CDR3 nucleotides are TGCAGCGTTGCCGGACAGGGCACAGATACGCAGTATTTT. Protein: CSVAGQGTDTQYF.

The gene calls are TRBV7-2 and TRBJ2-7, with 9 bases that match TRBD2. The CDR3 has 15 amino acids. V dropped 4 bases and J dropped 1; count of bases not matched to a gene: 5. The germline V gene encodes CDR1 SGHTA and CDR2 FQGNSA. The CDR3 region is CASSSSSGTSYEQYF. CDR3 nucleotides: TGTGCCAGCAGCTCATCTAGCGGGACATCCTACGAGCAGTACTTC.